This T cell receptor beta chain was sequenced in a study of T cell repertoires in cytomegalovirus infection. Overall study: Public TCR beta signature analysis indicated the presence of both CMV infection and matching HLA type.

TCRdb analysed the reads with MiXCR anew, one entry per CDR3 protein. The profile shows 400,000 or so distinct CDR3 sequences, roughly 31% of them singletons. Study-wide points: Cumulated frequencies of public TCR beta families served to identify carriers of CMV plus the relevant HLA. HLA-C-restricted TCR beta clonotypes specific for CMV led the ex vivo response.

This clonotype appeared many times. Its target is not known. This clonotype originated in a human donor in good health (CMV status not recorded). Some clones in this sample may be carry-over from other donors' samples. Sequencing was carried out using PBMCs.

Written as DNA, the CDR3 is TGTGCCAGCAGCTTAGCTCCCAGGCATATCAACGAGCAGTACTTC. Its protein is CASSLAPRHINEQYF. The gene calls are TRBV7-6 and TRBJ2-7; D ambiguous. V lost 0 bases and J 5 bases, leaving 14 bases between the germline ends. The germline CDR1 and CDR2 sequences are SGHVS and FNYEAQ. The CDR3 has 15 amino acids.